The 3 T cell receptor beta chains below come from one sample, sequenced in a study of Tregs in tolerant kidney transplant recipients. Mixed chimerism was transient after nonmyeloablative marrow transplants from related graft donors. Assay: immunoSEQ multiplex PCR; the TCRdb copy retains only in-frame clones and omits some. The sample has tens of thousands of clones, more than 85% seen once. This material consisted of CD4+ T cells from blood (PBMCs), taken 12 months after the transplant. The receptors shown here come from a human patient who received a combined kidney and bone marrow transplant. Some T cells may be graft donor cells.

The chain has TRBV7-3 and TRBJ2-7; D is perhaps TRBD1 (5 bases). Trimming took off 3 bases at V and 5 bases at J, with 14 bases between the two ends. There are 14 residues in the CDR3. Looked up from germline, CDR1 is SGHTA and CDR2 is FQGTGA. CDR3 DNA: TGTGCCAGCAGCTTCAGACAGTTTGTAAACGAGCAGTACTTC. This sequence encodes CASSFRQFVNEQYF. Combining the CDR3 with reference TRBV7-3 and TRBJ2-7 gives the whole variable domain GAGVSQTPSNKVTEKGKYVELRCDPISGHTALYWYRQSLGQGPEFLIYFQGTGAADDSGLPNDRFFAVRPEGSVSTLKIQRTERGDSAVYLCASSFRQFVNEQYFGPGTRLTVT.

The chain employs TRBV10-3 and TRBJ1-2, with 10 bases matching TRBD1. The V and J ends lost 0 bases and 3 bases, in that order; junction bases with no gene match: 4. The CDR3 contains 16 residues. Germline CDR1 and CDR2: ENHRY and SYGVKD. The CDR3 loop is CAISESGTGEDYGYTF. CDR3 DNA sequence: TGTGCCATCAGTGAGTCGGGGACAGGGGAGGACTATGGCTACACCTTC.

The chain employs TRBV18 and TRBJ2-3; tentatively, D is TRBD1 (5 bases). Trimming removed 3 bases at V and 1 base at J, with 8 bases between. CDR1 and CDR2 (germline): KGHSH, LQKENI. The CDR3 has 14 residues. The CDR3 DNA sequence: TGTGCCAGCTCACCGGGGCCCGGCACAGATACGCAGTATTTT. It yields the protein CASSPGPGTDTQYF. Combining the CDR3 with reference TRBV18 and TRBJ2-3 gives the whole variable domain NAGVMQNPRHLVRRRGQEARLRCSPMKGHSHVYWYRQLPEEGLKFMVYLQKENIIDESGMPKERFSAEFPKEGPSILRIQQVVRGDSAAYFCASSPGPGTDTQYFGPGTRLTVL.